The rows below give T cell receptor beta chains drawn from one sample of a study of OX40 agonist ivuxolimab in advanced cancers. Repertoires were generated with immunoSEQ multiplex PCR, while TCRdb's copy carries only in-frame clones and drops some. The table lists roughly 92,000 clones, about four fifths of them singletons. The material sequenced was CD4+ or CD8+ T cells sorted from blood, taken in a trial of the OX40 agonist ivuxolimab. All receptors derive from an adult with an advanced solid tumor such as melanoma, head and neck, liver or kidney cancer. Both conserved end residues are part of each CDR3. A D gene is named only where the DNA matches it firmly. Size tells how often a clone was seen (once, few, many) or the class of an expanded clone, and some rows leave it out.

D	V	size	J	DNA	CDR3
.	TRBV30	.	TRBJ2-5	TGTGCCTGGAGTACTAGGATCGCCGAGACCCAGTACTTC	CAWSTRIAETQYF
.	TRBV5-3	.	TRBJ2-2	TGTGCCAGAAGCTTGGTGGGCAAACTATACACCGGGGAGCTGTTTTTT	CARSLVGKLYTGELFF
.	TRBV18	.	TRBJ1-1	TGTGCCAGCTCACCAACAGGGAAGGGCACTGAAGCTTTCTTT	CASSPTGKGTEAFF
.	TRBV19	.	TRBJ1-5	TGTGCCAGTAGTATAGACCCCAGAGGCAATCAGCCCCAGCATTTT	CASSIDPRGNQPQHF
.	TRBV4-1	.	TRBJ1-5	TGCGCCAGCGCCAGAGGGCCCCCCAATCAGCCCCAGCATTTT	CASARGPPNQPQHF
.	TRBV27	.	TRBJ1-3	TGTGCCAGCAGTACCCTACCCTCTGGAAACACCATATATTTT	CASSTLPSGNTIYF
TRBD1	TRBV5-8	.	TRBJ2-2	TGTGCCAGCAGGAGGACAGGGCCGAAGGCCGGGGAGCTGTTTTTT	CASRRTGPKAGELFF
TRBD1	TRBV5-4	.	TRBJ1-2	TGTGCCAGCACCATACAGGGGACCTATGGCTACACCTTC	CASTIQGTYGYTF
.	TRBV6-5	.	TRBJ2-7	TGTGCCAGCAGTTACAGTTTCCGGACGGGAGAGCAGTACTTC	CASSYSFRTGEQYF
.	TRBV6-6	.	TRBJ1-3	TGTGCCAGCATGAGAGGCAGGGTAGGGAACACCATATATTTT	CASMRGRVGNTIYF
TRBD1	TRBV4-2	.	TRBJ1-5	TGTGCCAGCAGCCGGGGACAGGGCGGAAATCAGCCCCAGCATTTT	CASSRGQGGNQPQHF
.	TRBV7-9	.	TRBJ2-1	TGTGCCAGCAGCTTACCCCCCAGCTCCTACAATGAGCAGTTCTTC	CASSLPPSSYNEQFF
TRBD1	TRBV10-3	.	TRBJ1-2	TGTGCCATCAGTGGAGGTCCGGGGACAGTGTCAAGCGGCTACACCTTC	CAISGGPGTVSSGYTF
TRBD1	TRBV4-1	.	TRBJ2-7	TGCGCCAGCAGCCGTAACACAGGGGCCACCTACGAGCAGTACTTC	CASSRNTGATYEQYF
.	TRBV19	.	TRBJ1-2	TGTGCCAGTAGTAGGGACCTTCAAGGCTACACCTTC	CASSRDLQGYTF
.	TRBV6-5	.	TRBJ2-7	TGTGCCAGCAGTTTTCAAAGCAGGGCCTACGAGCAGTACTTC	CASSFQSRAYEQYF
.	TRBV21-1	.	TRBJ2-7	TGTGCCAGCCCCCCCGAGGGTAATCCCTACGAGCAGTACTTC	CASPPEGNPYEQYF
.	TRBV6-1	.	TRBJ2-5	TGTGCCAGCAGTGAATTAGGCGGGAAAGAGACCCAGTACTTC	CASSELGGKETQYF
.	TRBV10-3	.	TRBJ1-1	TGTGCCATCAGCCAACCGACAGATATGAACACTGAAGCTTTCTTT	CAISQPTDMNTEAFF
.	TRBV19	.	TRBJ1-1	TGTGCCAGTAGTATGGACGGATCAAACACTGAAGCTTTCTTT	CASSMDGSNTEAFF
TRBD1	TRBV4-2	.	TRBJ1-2	TGTGCCAGCAGCCAAACTCCGACAGGGGACTATGGCTACACCTTC	CASSQTPTGDYGYTF
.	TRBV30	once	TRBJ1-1	TGTGCCTGGAGTGTACCCCCTGAGGCTTTCTTT	CAWSVPPEAFF
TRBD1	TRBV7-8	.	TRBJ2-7	TGTGCCAGCAGCCCCACGGGACAGTCCTACGAGCAGTACTTC	CASSPTGQSYEQYF
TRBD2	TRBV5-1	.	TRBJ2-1	TGCGCCAGCAGCCCGGGGACTAGCGGGAGGGACTACAATGAGCAGTTCTTC	CASSPGTSGRDYNEQFF
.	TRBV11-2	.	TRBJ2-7	TGTGCCAGCAGTCGTCCGGGACTTTACTCCTACGAGCAGTACTTC	CASSRPGLYSYEQYF
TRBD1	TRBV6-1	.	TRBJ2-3	TGTGCCAGCAGCGGGGACAGCTTCACAGATACGCAGTATTTT	CASSGDSFTDTQYF
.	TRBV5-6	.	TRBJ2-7	TGTGCCAGCAGCTTGGCCACCCCCTACGAGCAGTACTTC	CASSLATPYEQYF
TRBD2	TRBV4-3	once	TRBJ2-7	TGCGCCAGCAGCCAAGATCGCGGTAGCGGGGTCCCTAGCGGCTACGAGCAGTACTTC	CASSQDRGSGVPSGYEQYF
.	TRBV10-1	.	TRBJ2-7	TGCGCCAGCAGTGCCGGGAAAGATCGGGACGAGCAGTACTTC	CASSAGKDRDEQYF
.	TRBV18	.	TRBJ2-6	TGTGCCAGCTCACAACAGGGTGCCTCTGGGGCCAACGTCCTGACTTTC	CASSQQGASGANVLTF
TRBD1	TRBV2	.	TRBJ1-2	TGTGCCAGCAGTGACCCGACAGGGGGCGGCTACACCTTC	CASSDPTGGGYTF
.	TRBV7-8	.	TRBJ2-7	TGTGCCAGCAGCCTCTCAGGGTACGAGCAGTACTTC	CASSLSGYEQYF
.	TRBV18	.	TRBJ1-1	TGTGCCAGCTCATCGATGGGCGCTGAAGCTTTCTTT	CASSSMGAEAFF